This T cell receptor beta chain was sequenced during a study of T cells in localized non-small cell lung cancer. Study-level results: Uninvolved adjacent lung had more T cell clonality than any other tissue, topping tumor. Because only a single region of the tumor was sequenced, heterogeneity remains possible. Turning up in adjacent lung were a median around 58 of the top 100 tumor clones. Higher adjacent-lung clonality was associated with shorter survival.

Details on this clone: The antigen remains unidentified.

Method: immunoSEQ multiplex PCR; TCRdb's copy keeps in-frame clones and lacks some. Of roughly 36,000 clones in the sample, 79% are singletons; the top ten hold 30% to 35%. J was trimmed by 5 bases and V by 4 bases; bases with no gene match: 14. The CDR3 covers 17 residues. The germline V gene has CDR1 SGHTS and CDR2 YDEGEE. The V call is TRBV5-8, the J call TRBJ1-5, with TRBD1 matching 8 bases. The TCR comes from a woman aged 40-69 years with stage II squamous cell lung carcinoma. The material was PBMCs, obtained before any cancer treatment. The CDR3 reads CASSQTGASASDQPQHF. The CDR3 DNA follows: TGTGCCAGCAGCCAGACAGGGGCGTCGGCGAGCGATCAGCCCCAGCATTTT.